Reported below is one TCR beta chain. The antigen is unknown. This entry belongs to a study of CXCR3-negative and CXCR3-positive naive CD8 T cells. Libraries were UMI-labeled 5' RACE TRB cDNA. From the 5' RACE reads, TCRdb lists one entry per CDR3 protein and no DNA. Here the sample table reports about 94,000 distinct CDR3 sequences. The V gene's germline CDR1 is SGHNT and CDR2 YYREEE (reference sequence). This CDR3 has 15 amino acids. Points from the study as a whole: Relative to CXCR3-negative naive cells, CXCR3-positive naive cells had more hydrophobic TRB CDR3s.

The sequence was obtained from a human donor in good health. Some clones in this sample may be carry-over from other donors' samples. The rearrangement uses TRBV5-4 and TRBJ2-7; without DNA, the TCRdb call of TRBD1 cannot be checked. Input material: naive CXCR3+ CD8+ T cells from blood. Subset of the sample: CD45RO-CCR7+CD27+CD95- naive CD8+ T cells expressing CXCR3 (TNR3+). CDR3 in amino acids: CASSLEPGQTYEQYF.